This T cell receptor beta chain stems from a study of T cell repertoires in cytomegalovirus infection. Points on this clonotype: What it binds is not known.

Study outcomes and limitations: Dominating the ex vivo response were HLA-C-restricted CMV-specific TCR beta clonotypes.

With V trimmed by 6 bases and J by 6 bases, 9 bases remained unmatched. The CDR3 has 14 amino acids. Each CDR3 protein is one row after TCRdb ran MiXCR on the reads. The data hold about 530,000 distinct CDR3 sequences, with about a quarter observed a single time. The TCR comes from a human donor in good health (CMV status not recorded). Some clones in this sample may be carry-over from other donors' samples. Material: PBMCs. This chain connects TRBV12-3 or TRBV12-4 to TRBJ2-3; 7 nucleotides align to TRBD1. CDR3 coding DNA: TGTGCCAGCAGCCACGACAGGGCTTCGGATACGCAGTATTTT. Translation gives CASSHDRASDTQYF.